The rows below give T cell receptor beta chains drawn from one sample of a study of cytotoxic CD8 clonotypes in ibrutinib-treated CLL. Method: immunoSEQ multiplex PCR; TCRdb's copy keeps in-frame clones and lacks some. The table records some 200,000 clones, nearly 80% of them present only once. The sequences come from PBMCs, collected after 12 months of ibrutinib treatment. These receptor sequences come from a human donor with chronic lymphocytic leukemia. Each CDR3 is given with its conserved first and last residue. D genes are given only for firm matches. Clone size appears in some rows only: once, few, many, or a class for an expanded clone.

d_call	v_call	clone_size	j_call	cdr3_aa	cdr3_nt
NA	TRBV6-1	NA	TRBJ2-1	CASSASDWAAYEQFF	TGTGCCAGCAGCGCCAGTGACTGGGCGGCCTATGAGCAGTTCTTC
NA	TRBV5-8	NA	TRBJ1-5	CASSAGIRQPQHF	TGTGCCAGCAGCGCGGGTATTAGGCAGCCCCAGCATTTT
NA	TRBV15	NA	TRBJ2-1	CATSNRLQGTSYNEQFF	TGTGCCACCAGCAATCGCCTACAGGGCACTTCCTACAATGAGCAGTTCTTC
NA	TRBV7-8	NA	TRBJ2-2	CASSLVQYTGELFF	TGTGCCAGCAGCTTAGTTCAGTACACCGGGGAGCTGTTTTTT
NA	TRBV6-5	NA	TRBJ1-1	CASSYQSRDTEAFF	TGTGCCAGCAGTTACCAGTCCCGGGACACTGAAGCTTTCTTT
NA	TRBV6-5	NA	TRBJ1-1	CASTRHGEAEAFF	TGTGCCAGCACTAGACACGGTGAGGCTGAAGCTTTCTTT
NA	TRBV30	few	TRBJ1-5	CAWSAGGNQPQHF	TGTGCCTGGAGTGCAGGGGGCAATCAGCCCCAGCATTTT
NA	TRBV19	NA	TRBJ1-2	CASMEGSGYTF	TGTGCCAGTATGGAGGGCAGTGGCTACACCTTC
TRBD2	TRBV28	few	TRBJ2-1	CASSTSADSYNEQFF	TGTGCCAGCAGTACTAGCGCCGACTCCTACAATGAGCAGTTCTTC
TRBD1	TRBV30	NA	TRBJ2-3	CAWSRQGSTDTQYF	TGTGCCTGGAGTCGACAGGGGAGCACAGATACGCAGTATTTT
NA	TRBV6-5	NA	TRBJ1-1	CASKFGTGNTEAFF	TGTGCCAGCAAATTTGGGACGGGGAACACTGAAGCTTTCTTT
NA	TRBV9	few	TRBJ2-3	CASSVAVDTQYF	TGTGCCAGCAGCGTAGCGGTTGATACGCAGTATTTT
NA	TRBV9	few	TRBJ1-2	CASSVGEAYGYTF	TGTGCCAGCAGCGTAGGGGAAGCCTATGGCTACACCTTC
NA	TRBV6-5	NA	TRBJ2-2	CASSPVRAGELFF	TGTGCCAGCAGCCCCGTCAGGGCCGGGGAGCTGTTTTTT
NA	TRBV28	NA	TRBJ2-7	CASSLVAAGGYEQYF	TGTGCCAGCAGTTTAGTGGCAGCCGGCGGATACGAGCAGTACTTC